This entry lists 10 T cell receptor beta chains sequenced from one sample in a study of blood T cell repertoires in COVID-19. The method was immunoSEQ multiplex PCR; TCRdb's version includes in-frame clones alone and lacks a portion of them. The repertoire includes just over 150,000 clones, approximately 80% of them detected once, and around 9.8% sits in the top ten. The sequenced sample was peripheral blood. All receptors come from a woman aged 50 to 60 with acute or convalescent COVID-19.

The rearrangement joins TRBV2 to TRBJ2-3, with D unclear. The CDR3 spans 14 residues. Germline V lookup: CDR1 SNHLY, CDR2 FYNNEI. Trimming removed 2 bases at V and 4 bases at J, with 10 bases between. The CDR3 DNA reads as TGTGCCAGCAGTGAACGAAGGAGTGCAGATACGCAGTATTTT. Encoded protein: CASSERRSADTQYF. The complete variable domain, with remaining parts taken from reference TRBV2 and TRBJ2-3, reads EPEVTQTPSHQVTQMGQEVILRCVPISNHLYFYWYRQILGQKVEFLVSFYNNEISEKSEIFDDQFSVERPDGSNFTLKIRSTKLEDSAMYFCASSERRSADTQYFGPGTRLTVL.

This CDR3 is CASISNPGQGSYEQYF. The CDR3 region has the DNA TGTGCCAGCATCTCAAACCCGGGACAGGGGTCCTACGAGCAGTACTTC. The chain has TRBV28 and TRBJ2-7; 10 bases fit TRBD1. After removal of 7 bases from V and 1 base from J, the junction contained 10 bases not matched to a gene. This CDR3 is built from 16 residues. Germline assignment: CDR1 MDHEN and CDR2 SYDVKM.

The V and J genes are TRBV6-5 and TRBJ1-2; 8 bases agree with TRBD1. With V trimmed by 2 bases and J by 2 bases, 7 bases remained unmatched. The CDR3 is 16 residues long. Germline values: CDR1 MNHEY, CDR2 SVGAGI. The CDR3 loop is CASSYDRGRGNYGYTF. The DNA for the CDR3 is TGTGCCAGCAGTTACGACAGGGGCCGCGGCAACTATGGCTACACCTTC.

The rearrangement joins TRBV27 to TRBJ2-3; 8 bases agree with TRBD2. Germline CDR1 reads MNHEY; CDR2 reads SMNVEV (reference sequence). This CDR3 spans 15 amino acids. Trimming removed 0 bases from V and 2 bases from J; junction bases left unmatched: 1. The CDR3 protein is CASSLSRGDTDTQYF. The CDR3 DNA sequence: TGTGCCAGCAGTTTATCGCGGGGGGACACAGATACGCAGTATTTT.

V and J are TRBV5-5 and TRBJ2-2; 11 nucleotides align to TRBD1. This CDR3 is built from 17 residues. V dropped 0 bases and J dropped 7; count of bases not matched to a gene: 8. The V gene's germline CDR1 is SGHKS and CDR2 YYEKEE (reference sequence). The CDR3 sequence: CASSLVPGQGASGELFF. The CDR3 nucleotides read TGTGCCAGCAGCTTGGTTCCTGGACAGGGGGCAAGCGGGGAGCTGTTTTTT. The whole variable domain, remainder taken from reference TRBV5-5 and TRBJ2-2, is DAGVTQSPTHLIKTRGQQVTLRCSPISGHKSVSWYQQVLGQGPQFIFQYYEKEERGRGNFPDRFSARQFPNYSSELNVNALLLGDSALYLCASSLVPGQGASGELFFGEGSRLTVL.

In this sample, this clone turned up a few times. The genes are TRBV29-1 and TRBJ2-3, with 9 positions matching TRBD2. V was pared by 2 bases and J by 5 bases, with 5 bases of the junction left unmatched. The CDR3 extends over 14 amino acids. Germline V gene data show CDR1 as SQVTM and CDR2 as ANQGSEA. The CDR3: CSVEQIAGVDTQYF. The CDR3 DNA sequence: TGCAGCGTTGAACAAATAGCGGGAGTAGATACGCAGTATTTT.

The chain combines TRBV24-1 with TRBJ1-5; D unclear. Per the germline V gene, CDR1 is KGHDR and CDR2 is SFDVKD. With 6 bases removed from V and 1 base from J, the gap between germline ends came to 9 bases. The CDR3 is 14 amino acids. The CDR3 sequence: CATSPPGSNQPQHF. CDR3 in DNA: TGTGCCACCAGTCCCCCCGGGAGCAATCAGCCCCAGCATTTT.

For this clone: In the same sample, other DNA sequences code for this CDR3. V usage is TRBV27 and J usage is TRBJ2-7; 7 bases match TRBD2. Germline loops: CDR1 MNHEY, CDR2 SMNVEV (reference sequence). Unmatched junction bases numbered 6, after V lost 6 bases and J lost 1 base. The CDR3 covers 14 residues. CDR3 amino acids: CASRPMGGSYEQYF. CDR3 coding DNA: TGTGCCAGCAGACCCATGGGGGGGTCCTACGAGCAGTACTTC.

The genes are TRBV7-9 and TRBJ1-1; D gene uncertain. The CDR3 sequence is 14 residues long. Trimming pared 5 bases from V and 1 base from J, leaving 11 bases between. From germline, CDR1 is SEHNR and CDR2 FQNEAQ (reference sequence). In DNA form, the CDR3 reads TGTGCCAGCAGCCGTGAAGTGGCGAACACTGAAGCTTTCTTT. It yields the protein CASSREVANTEAFF. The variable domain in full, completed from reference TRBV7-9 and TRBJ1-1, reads DTGVSQNPRHKITKRGQNVTFRCDPISEHNRLYWYRQTLGQGPEFLTYFQNEAQLEKSRLLSDRFSAERPKGSFSTLEIQRTEQGDSAMYLCASSREVANTEAFFGQGTRLTVV.

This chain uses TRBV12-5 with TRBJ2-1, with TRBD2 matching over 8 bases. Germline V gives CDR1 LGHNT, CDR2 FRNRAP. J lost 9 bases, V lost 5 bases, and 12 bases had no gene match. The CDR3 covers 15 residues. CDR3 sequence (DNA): TGTGCTAGTGGTCTGGAGCGGGAGTCTCATGCTGAGCAGTTCTTC. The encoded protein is CASGLERESHAEQFF.